The T cell receptor (beta chain) described here comes from a study of blood T cell repertoires in COVID-19. The CDR3 runs 16 residues. V dropped 0 bases and J dropped 2 bases, with 11 bases sitting between them. Germline assignment: CDR1 SGDLS and CDR2 YYNGEE. Clones were read by immunoSEQ multiplex PCR, and TCRdb kept only the in-frame ones, dropping some. The table includes about 25,000 clones, 65% to 90% detected once. This clonotype was sampled from a human donor in a cohort sampled during active COVID-19. The chain uses TRBV9 and TRBJ2-2; a possible D gene is TRBD2 (5 bases). The specimen was peripheral blood. Written as DNA, the CDR3 is TGTGCCAGCAGCGTAGGCCCGGCTAGCAACACCGGGGAGCTGTTTTTT. It translates to CASSVGPASNTGELFF.